The present T cell receptor (beta chain) was sequenced within a study of post-analysis software for immune sequencing data. Study in general: Progressive-relapsing, secondary progressive and relapsing-remitting multiple sclerosis were among the disease courses included.

General observations from the study: F measure showed strong co-clustering of same-batch samples. Patients carried several TRBV segments more frequently than controls did, and TRBV5-6, TRBV5-1 and TRBV20-1 were among them. Those with multiple sclerosis, the patient group, showed significantly lower normalized Chao1 diversity than controls.

Built from TCR beta cDNA, the libraries had unique molecular identifiers in them. With roughly 1 to 11 million T cells as the source, a few hundred thousand cDNA molecules resulted. Using its own MiXCR run on the PCR reads, TCRdb lists one record per CDR3 protein. The sample holds 820,000 or so distinct CDR3 sequences; approximately 53% are singletons and the top ten take roughly 4.4%. CDR1 is DFQATT and CDR2 is SNEGSKA in the germline V gene (reference sequence). Trimming shortened V by 4 bases and J by 4 bases, and 18 bases separated the two germline ends. The CDR3 has 15 amino acids. This clonotype was seen only a few times. The antigen remains undetermined.

The sequencing input was blood. The sequence was obtained from a girl aged 10 to 17 with multiple sclerosis. The V call is TRBV20-1, the J call TRBJ2-3; a weak D match, TRBD1 (6 bases). This chain's CDR3 is CSATTGFDVSDTQYF. The DNA for the CDR3 is TGCAGTGCTACGACAGGTTTCGACGTTTCAGATACGCAGTATTTT.